The source of this T cell receptor (beta chain) is a study of regulatory T cells in long-lasting Graves disease. Across the whole study: Over 5 years on antithyroid drugs plus positive TSH receptor antibodies marked Graves' disease as persistent.

Study results and caveats: Newly diagnosed Graves' patients had higher TCR diversity than persistent ones. Persistent disease showed a preference for TRBV28, TRBJ1-2 and TRBJ2-5.

CDR3-region Arm-PCR and iRepertoire HTBI primers produced the TCR beta libraries. TCRdb itself ran the multiplex PCR reads through MiXCR, one entry per CDR3 protein. The data contain roughly 430,000 distinct CDR3 sequences, under 25% of them singletons. This CDR3 is built from 17 residues. V shed 4 bases and J shed 4 bases, with 22 bases lying between them. A word on this clonotype: What it recognizes is unknown. It may be a read error: a sequence one base away is much more abundant.

The time point here: persistent/refractory GD, antithyroid drugs over 5 years with positive TRAb. PBMC RNA served as the TCR library source. The chain uses TRBV12-3 or TRBV12-4 and TRBJ1-1, with a tentative D call TRBD1 (5 bases). The TCR sequence derives from a female donor with Graves disease. The specimen was peripheral blood mononuclear cells (PBMCs), collected when the disease was refractory, from a patient treated with antithyroid drugs. For the CDR3, the DNA is TGTGCCAGCAGTTATGGGGGGATAGCTGAAATGAGCACTGAAGCTTTCTTT. It encodes CASSYGGIAEMSTEAFF.